This T cell receptor (beta chain) stems from a study of beta chain features in type 1 diabetes (dated by TCRdb to the late 2010s). In terms of the full investigation: No differences in mean age, gender distribution, total cell number or subset yield were found between patients and healthy donors. A total of some 110 million sorted cells were examined across all samples, and a strong correlation was observed between cell number per subset and RNA yield. The study compared TCRB repertoires of sorted circulating CD4+ T cell subsets between recently diagnosed type 1 diabetes patients and matched healthy donors. Naive and central memory subsets were obtained from all 30 or so donors, but regulatory and stem cell-like memory subsets were isolated from only 8 patients and roughly eight healthy donors.

Broad study findings and their caveats: Naive, central memory and regulatory TCRB repertoires appeared to be more alike among patients than among healthy donors. Because the HLA sub-analyses included only small numbers of individuals, any influence of HLA type on TCRB rearrangement was left unresolved. In all four CD4+ subsets, TCRB CDR3 length was moderately but significantly shorter in type 1 diabetes patients. At VDJ recombination sites, patients with type 1 diabetes made fewer insertions and deleted more nucleotides, a pattern implying thymic rearrangement abnormalities. Because cDNA rather than genomic DNA was sequenced, highly expressing activated cells could have been over-represented, although no difference in activation and CD3 levels was found between groups. PCR may preferentially amplify shorter templates, but because patient and control samples were amplified and corrected together, any resulting skew would affect both groups equally.

Trimming costs V 5 bases and J 0 bases, and their ends lie 14 bases apart. The germline V gene (reference sequence) gives CDR1 as PRHDT and CDR2 as FYEKMQ. The CDR3 holds 15 amino acids from the cysteine to the phenylalanine. The only DNA kept is the CDR3, 45 bases in frame from the first base. The entire isolated RNA was reverse transcribed using the High Capacity cDNA Reverse Transcription Kit, and thus expressed TCRB transcripts were sequenced. Naive, central memory and regulatory T cell samples underwent deep immunoSEQ sequencing, averaging about 3.3 million total reads per sample. Sorted cells were lysed in RLT buffer and RNA was extracted with DNase-treated RNeasy Micro or Mini kits, depending on cell number. Each cell subset was processed separately to prevent cross-contamination, with patient and healthy donor samples processed together. The immunoSEQ multiplex PCR was used to amplify TCRB sequences from cDNA, generating 87-bp fragments that spanned the CDR3 region. Sequencing of the amplicons was performed on the Illumina HiSeq platform. In the paper's pipeline: Synthetic template baselines were used to correct PCR bias computationally, reads within Hamming distance 2 were collapsed, and singletons that could not be merged were discarded. Reads were aligned against IMGT to assign V, D and J genes, CDR3 length and insertions or deletions at six rearrangement sites. Within each subset, clonotype counts were normalized to the number of sorted cells before true diversity and Gini coefficients were calculated with the tcR R package. The overlap coefficient, calculated on TCRB nucleotide sequences, was used to quantify repertoire sharing. As a proxy for the pre-selection repertoire, out-of-frame TCRB sequences from naive cells were analyzed. TCRdb holds this immuneACCESS table with in-frame rearrangements only. Some clones are missing; in checked studies, unresolved V genes explain under half, and the rest has no known cause. The V and J calls and clone size were taken over from that table, and D and trimming were inferred from the DNA. This sample comprises hundreds of thousands of clones, roughly 31% of them detected only once. The ten largest clones represent almost 0.065% of the sample.

This clone was detected only a few times. There is no known antigen for this receptor. No clone much larger than this one lies a single base away; base qualities are absent. Each donor gave one peripheral blood draw, averaging about 100 mL, which was collected into heparinised tubes. Naive, central memory, regulatory and stem cell-like memory CD4+ T cells were sorted on a BD FACSAria II using a panel including CD45RO, CCR7, CD25, CD127, CD95 and CD27. Every sorted population had a purity above 95%. Right away, PBMCs were isolated by Lymphoprep density gradient centrifugation and were stained directly, with no culture step. Samples were stained and sorted in pairs, with one healthy donor and one patient per experiment, so that batch effects were minimized.

Recombination linked TRBV13 to TRBJ2-7, and TRBD2 may be the D gene, going by 6 matching bases. The sequenced sample was naive CD4+ T cells from blood. The cell subset or site label, as the study defines it: true naive CD4+ T cells. The TCR was taken from a man aged 18-30 years in good health. The CDR3 corresponds to CASSPRCGVSYEQYF. The nucleotide sequence reads as follows: TGTGCCAGCAGCCCCCGGTGCGGGGTCTCCTACGAGCAGTACTTC.